These 14 T cell receptor beta chains were all obtained from the same sample, sequenced in a study of cytomegalovirus exposure and HLA in healthy donors (dated 2017 in TCRdb). Library creation used the immunoSEQ multiplex PCR assay. For the multiplex PCR, a mixture combining 60 forward primers for TCR Vbeta segments and 13 reverse primers for TCR Jbeta segments was used. TCRdb mirrors the immuneACCESS table, restricted to in-frame sequences. Some clones are absent from its copies; in checked studies, under half trace to an unresolved V gene, and the reason for the others is unknown. Present in this sample are 150,000 to 200,000 clones, more than 80% of which were seen just once. 4.8% of the sample rests with the top ten. What was sequenced was PBMCs. These receptors all stem from a man between 18 and 35 years old in good health and CMV-seronegative.

The chain combines TRBV5-4 with TRBJ2-1, with D unclear. This CDR3 is built from 17 residues. The V end was cut by 4 bases, the J end by 0 bases, with 17 bases between. Germline CDR1 and CDR2: SGHNT and YYREEE (reference sequence). The CDR3 coding sequence is TGTGCCAGCAGCCCTTTTCTAGTTAGGAGCTCCTACAATGAGCAGTTCTTC. Translating gives CASSPFLVRSSYNEQFF.

V usage is TRBV28 and J usage is TRBJ1-1, with a possible D match to TRBD1 (5 bases). Germline V gene data show CDR1 as MDHEN and CDR2 as SYDVKM. CDR3 length: 13 amino acids. Trimming stripped 6 bases from V and 4 bases from J, with 12 bases between. The CDR3 coding sequence is TGTGCCAGCAGGGGACTTTTCCCCACTGAAGCTTTCTTT. It encodes CASRGLFPTEAFF. Full variable domain (rest looked up from reference TRBV28 and TRBJ1-1): DVKVTQSSRYLVKRTGEKVFLECVQDMDHENMFWYRQDPGLGLRLIYFSYDVKMKEKGDIPEGYSVSREKKERFSLILESASTNQTSMYLCASRGLFPTEAFFGQGTRLTVV.

The chain is built from TRBV27 and TRBJ2-3, with 10 positions matching TRBD2. V gave up 2 bases and J gave up 1 base; unmatched junction bases: 3. The CDR3 runs to 16 residues. Germline values: CDR1 MNHEY, CDR2 SMNVEV (reference sequence). CDR3 sequence: CASSLVLAGGTDTQYF. CDR3 DNA sequence: TGTGCCAGCAGTTTAGTCCTAGCGGGAGGCACAGATACGCAGTATTTT.

CDR3 protein: CASSQDTPKSSYEQYF. The CDR3 coding sequence is TGCGCCAGCAGCCAAGATACTCCGAAAAGCTCCTACGAGCAGTACTTC. This chain uses TRBV4-1 with TRBJ2-7; D not resolved. In germline, CDR1 is MGHRA, CDR2 YSYEKL. V lost 0 bases to trimming and J lost 0 bases, with 12 bases between them. CDR3 length equals 16 residues.

V gene TRBV7-8 combines with J gene TRBJ2-7; D may be TRBD2 (6 bases). V lost 6 bases and J lost 0, with 12 bases in between. The CDR3 spans 14 residues. Germline V lookup: CDR1 SGHVS, CDR2 FQNEAQ. The CDR3 loop reads CASSLLATSYEQYF. The CDR3 bases are TGTGCCAGCAGTCTCCTAGCGACCTCCTACGAGCAGTACTTC.

The chain joins TRBV6-6 to TRBJ2-1; D is unclear. The CDR3 is made up of 13 amino acids. CDR1 is MNHNY, CDR2 SVGAGI, per germline (reference sequence). V lost 7 bases and J lost 2, with 9 bases in between. The CDR3 DNA sequence: TGTGCCAGCACGACTGTCGCCTACAATGAGCAGTTCTTC. Amino acids: CASTTVAYNEQFF.

The chain combines TRBV2 with TRBJ2-5; D is uncertain. CDR3 length: 13 amino acids. The germline CDR1 and CDR2 sequences are SNHLY and FYNNEI. V was cut by 2 bases and J by 2 bases, with 6 bases left in between. This CDR3 reads CASSERRQETQYF. In DNA form, the CDR3 reads TGTGCCAGCAGTGAACGCAGACAAGAGACCCAGTACTTC.

In its sample, this clone was seen a few times. The rearrangement joins TRBV19 to TRBJ1-1; D ambiguous. The germline CDR1 and CDR2 sequences are LNHDA and SQIVND (reference sequence). The CDR3 extends over 12 amino acids. Between the trimmed V and J ends, which lost 3 bases and 6 bases, there was a span of 8 bases. CDR3 sequence reads: CASSIGLSEAFF. In DNA form, the CDR3 reads TGTGCCAGTAGTATCGGTCTCTCTGAAGCTTTCTTT.

The chain links TRBV7-2 to TRBJ2-1, with TRBD2 identical over 10 bases. V lost 2 bases, J lost 10 bases, and 11 bases stayed unmatched. The CDR3 contains 16 residues. The germline V gene encodes CDR1 SGHTA and CDR2 FQGNSA. In nucleotides, the CDR3 is TGTGCCAGCAGCTTACACGTCGATAGCGGGAGGTACGAGCAGTTCTTC. It is translated as CASSLHVDSGRYEQFF.

The chain combines TRBV5-4 with TRBJ2-7; D is undetermined. This CDR3 region has 14 residues. Germline values: CDR1 SGHNT, CDR2 YYREEE (reference sequence). Trimming cost V 0 bases and J 3 bases, with 10 bases left between them. CDR3 sequence: CASSLDKRSYEQYF. In DNA, the CDR3 is TGTGCCAGCAGCTTGGACAAAAGGAGCTACGAGCAGTACTTC.

This chain uses TRBV10-1 with TRBJ2-7; TRBD1 aligns across 7 bases. The CDR3 loop spans 15 amino acids. The junction had 7 bases not matched to a gene; V was cut back by 3 bases and J by 2 bases. CDR1 WNHNN and CDR2 SYGVQD come from the germline V gene (reference sequence). CDR3 nucleotide sequence: TGCGCCAGCAGTGAATCGGGACAGTCCCCCTACGAGCAGTACTTC. It is translated as CASSESGQSPYEQYF.

In this sample, this clone turned up once. The chain combines TRBV13 with TRBJ2-5; 9 bases agree with TRBD1. CDR1 is PRHDT, CDR2 FYEKMQ, per germline (reference sequence). The CDR3 runs 14 residues. With 5 bases clipped from V and 5 bases from J, the junction kept 6 bases outside the gene matches. The CDR3 DNA follows: TGTGCCAGCAGCCTTAGAACAGGGGGCGAGACCCAGTACTTC. Amino acid sequence: CASSLRTGGETQYF.

The chain carries TRBV28 and TRBJ2-2, with D possibly being TRBD2 (6 bases). Germline V gene sequence: CDR1 MDHEN, CDR2 SYDVKM. The length of the CDR3 is 13 residues. Trimming stripped 11 bases from V and 3 bases from J, with 13 bases between. The CDR3 sequence is CAGRDSYTGELFF. DNA of the CDR3: TGTGCCGGCCGGGACTCTTACACCGGGGAGCTGTTTTTT.

Details on this clone: At one boundary the junction diverges from the germline segment, which might be a read error. The rearrangement links TRBV7-9 to TRBJ1-1; D is undetermined. CDR3 length equals 12 residues. Germline V CDR1 and CDR2: SEHNR, FQNEAQ (reference sequence). CDR3 loop: CSSSQRSAEAFF. For the CDR3, the DNA is TGTTCCAGCAGCCAACGGAGTGCTGAAGCTTTCTTT. The entire variable domain, with the rest obtained from reference TRBV7-9 and TRBJ1-1, is as follows: DTGVSQNPRHKITKRGQNVTFRCDPISEHNRLYWYRQTLGQGPEFLTYFQNEAQLEKSRLLSDRFSAERPKGSFSTLEIQRTEQGDSAMYLCSSSQRSAEAFFGQGTRLTVV.